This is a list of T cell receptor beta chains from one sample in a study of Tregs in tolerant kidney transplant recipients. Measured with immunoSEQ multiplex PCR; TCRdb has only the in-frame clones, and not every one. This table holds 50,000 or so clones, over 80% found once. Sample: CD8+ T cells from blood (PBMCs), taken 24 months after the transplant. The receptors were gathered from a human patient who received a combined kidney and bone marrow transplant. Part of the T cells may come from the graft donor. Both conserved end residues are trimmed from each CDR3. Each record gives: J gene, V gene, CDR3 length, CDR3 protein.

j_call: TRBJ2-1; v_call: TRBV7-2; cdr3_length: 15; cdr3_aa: ASSLLAGGTSYNEQF
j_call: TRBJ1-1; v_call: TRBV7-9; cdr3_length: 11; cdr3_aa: ASSSLLNTEAF
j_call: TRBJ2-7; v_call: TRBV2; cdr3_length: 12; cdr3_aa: ASSPGLAGWEQY
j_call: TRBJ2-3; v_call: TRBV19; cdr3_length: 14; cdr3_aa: ASSDWGLSSTDTQY
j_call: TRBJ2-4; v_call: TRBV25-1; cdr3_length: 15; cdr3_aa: ASSGGLERGPKNIQY
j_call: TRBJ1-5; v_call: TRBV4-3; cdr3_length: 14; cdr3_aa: ASSQDRGGAGQPQH
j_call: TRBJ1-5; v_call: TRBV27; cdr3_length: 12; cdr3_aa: ASSTLDSYQPQH
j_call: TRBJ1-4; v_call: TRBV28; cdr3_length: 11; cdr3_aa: ASSQGSEEKLF
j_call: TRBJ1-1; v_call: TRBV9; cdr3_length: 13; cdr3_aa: ASSVATGFDTEAF
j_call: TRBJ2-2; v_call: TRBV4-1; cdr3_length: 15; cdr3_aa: ASSQDGGSFNTGELF
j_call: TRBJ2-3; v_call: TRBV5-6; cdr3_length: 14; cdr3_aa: ASSIRDRYYTDTQY
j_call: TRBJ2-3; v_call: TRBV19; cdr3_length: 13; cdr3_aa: ASSMAGGFEYTQY
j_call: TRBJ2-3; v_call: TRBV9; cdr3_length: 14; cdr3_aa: ASSADTSVSTDTQY
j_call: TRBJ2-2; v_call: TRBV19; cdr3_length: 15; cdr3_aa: ASSSGTSGRAGGELF
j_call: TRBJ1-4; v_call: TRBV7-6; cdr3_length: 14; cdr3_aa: ASSLVGTGANEKLF
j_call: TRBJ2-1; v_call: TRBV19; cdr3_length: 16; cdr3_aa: ASSIILGGTGGRNEQF
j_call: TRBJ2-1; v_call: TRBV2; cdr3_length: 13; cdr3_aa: ASRHSGSLYNEQF
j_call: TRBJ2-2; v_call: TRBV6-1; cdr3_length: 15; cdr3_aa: ASSDPWTGLRTGELF
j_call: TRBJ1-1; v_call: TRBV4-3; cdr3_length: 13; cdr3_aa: ASSQQVSRGTEAF
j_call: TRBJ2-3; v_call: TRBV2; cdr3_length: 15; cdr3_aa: ALRGTSGGAITDTQY
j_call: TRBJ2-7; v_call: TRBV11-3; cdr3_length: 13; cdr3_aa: ASSAGTGEGYEQY
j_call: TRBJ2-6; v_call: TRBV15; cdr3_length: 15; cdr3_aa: ATRGIQQGPGANVLT
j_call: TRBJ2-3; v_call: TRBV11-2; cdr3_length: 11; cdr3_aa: ATQGQREIEQY
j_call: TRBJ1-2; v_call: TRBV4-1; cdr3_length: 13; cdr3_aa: ASSQDRTANYGYT
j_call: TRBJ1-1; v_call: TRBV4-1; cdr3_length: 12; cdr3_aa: ASSQEEGAPEAF
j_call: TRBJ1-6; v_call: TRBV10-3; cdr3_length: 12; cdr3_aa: AIRDSLTGSPLH
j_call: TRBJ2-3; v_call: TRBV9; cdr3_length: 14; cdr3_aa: ASSVDPQGVPDTQY
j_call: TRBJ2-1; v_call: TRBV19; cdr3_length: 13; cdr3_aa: ASSVSGTSYNEQF
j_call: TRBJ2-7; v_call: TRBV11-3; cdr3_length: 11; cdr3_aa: ASSPRRNYEQY
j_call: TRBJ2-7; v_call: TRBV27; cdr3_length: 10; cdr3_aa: ASAVLGHEQY
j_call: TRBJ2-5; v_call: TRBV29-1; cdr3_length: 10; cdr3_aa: SVESRGETQY
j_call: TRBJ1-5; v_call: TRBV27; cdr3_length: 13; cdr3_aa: ASSLAVGDNQPQH
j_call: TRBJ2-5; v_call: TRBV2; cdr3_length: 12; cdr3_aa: ACYGQEEQETQY
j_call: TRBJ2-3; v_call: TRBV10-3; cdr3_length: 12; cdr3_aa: AISHSGPTDTQY
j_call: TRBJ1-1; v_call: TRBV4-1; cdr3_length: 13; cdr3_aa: ASSQDPGGNTEAF
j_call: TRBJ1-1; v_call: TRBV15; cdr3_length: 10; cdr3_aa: ATRNSMAEAF
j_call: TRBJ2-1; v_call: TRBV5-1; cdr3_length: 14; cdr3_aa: ASSLEQPNPYNEQF
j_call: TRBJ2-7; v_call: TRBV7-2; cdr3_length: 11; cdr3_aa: ASSLTSVWEQY
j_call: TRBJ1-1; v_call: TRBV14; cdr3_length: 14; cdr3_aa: ASSQVGGIGVTEAF
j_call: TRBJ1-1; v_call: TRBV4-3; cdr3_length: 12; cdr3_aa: ASSPATGSTEAF
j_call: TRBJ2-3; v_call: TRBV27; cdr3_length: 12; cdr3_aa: ASSLLGPVDTQY
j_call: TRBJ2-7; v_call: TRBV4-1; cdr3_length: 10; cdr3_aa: ASSQDRVEQY
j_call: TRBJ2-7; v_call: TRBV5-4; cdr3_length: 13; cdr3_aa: ASSQLGGGAYEQY
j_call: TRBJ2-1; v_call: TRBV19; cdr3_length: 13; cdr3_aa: ASSIRLADYNEQF
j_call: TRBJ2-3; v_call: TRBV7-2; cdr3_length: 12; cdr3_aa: ASRQRSYADTQY
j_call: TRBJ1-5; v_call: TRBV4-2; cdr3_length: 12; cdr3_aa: ASSQVTGNQPQH
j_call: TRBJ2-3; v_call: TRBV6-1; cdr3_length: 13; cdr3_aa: ASSEGAGLKYTQY
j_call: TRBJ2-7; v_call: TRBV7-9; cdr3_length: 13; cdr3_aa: ASSRTSGGSNEQY
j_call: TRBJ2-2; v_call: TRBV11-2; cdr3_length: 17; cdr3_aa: ASSFGFPREESETGELF
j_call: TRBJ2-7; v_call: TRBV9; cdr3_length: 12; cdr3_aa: ASSAGTSSYEQY
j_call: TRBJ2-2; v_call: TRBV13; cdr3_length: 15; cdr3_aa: ASSLGPSGTNTGELF
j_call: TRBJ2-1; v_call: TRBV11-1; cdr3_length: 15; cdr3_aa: ASSQLRGRGIYNEQF
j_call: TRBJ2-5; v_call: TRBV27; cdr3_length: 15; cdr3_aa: ASSLWGLAPGQETQY
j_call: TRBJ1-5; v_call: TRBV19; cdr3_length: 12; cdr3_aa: AIHPGRGYQPQH
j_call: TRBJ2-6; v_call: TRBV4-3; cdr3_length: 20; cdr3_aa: ASSHKPAYSMELGSGANVLT
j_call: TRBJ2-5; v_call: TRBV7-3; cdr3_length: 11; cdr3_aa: ASSSGIWETQY